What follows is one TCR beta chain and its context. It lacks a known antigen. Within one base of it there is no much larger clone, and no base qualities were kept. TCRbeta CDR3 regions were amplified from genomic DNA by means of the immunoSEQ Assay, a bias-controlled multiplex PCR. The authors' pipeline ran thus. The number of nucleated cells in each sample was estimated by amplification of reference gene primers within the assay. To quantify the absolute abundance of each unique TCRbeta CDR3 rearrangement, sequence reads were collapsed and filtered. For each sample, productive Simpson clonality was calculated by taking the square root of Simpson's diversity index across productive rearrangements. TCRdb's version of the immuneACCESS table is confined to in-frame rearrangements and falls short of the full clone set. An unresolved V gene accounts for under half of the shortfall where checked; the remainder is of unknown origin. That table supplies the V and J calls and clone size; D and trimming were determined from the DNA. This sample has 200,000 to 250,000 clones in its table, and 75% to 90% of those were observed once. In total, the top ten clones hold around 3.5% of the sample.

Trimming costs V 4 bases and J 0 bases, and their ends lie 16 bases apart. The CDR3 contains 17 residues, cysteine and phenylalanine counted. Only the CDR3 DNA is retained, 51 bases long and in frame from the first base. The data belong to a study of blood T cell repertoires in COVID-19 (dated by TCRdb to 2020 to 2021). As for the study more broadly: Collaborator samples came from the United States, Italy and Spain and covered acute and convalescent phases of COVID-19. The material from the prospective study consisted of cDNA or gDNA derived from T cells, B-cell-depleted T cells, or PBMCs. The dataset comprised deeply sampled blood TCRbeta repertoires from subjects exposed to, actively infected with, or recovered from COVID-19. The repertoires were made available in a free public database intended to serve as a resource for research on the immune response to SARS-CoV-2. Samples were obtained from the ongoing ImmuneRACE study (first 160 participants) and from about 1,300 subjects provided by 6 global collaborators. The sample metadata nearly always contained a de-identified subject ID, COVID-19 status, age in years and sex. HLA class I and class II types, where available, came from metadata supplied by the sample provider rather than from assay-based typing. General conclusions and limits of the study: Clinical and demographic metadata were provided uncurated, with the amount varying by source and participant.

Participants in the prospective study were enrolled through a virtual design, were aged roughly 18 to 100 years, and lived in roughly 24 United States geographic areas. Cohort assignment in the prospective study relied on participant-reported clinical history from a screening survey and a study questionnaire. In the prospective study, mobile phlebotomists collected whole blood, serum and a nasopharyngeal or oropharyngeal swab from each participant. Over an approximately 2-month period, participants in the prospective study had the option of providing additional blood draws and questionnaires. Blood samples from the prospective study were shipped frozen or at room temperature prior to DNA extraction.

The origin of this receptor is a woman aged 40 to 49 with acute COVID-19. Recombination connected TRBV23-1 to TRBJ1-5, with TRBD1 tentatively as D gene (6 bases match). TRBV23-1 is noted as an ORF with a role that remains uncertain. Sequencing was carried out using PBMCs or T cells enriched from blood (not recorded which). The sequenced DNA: TGCGCCAGCAGTCTGGGAAGGGGGATTAATAGCAATCAGCCCCAGCATTTT. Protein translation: CASSLGRGINSNQPQHF.